Presented here are 2 T cell receptor beta chains from one specimen sequenced in a study of T cells in Graves' hyperthyroidism and ophthalmopathy (dated by TCRdb to about 2019). Library creation used multiplex PCR. This sample was sequenced with an Illumina HiSeq 2000. The TCR beta CDR3 regions were amplified from the RNA transcripts. The TCR CDR3 was subjected to a first round of RT-PCR using the HTBI primer set and the Qiagen OneStep RT-PCR kit. In TCRdb, the public reads were trimmed at Q25 with fastp and aligned with MiXCR, with productive beta chains retained. Rows matching on CDR3 protein sequence are summarized as one entry with the most common DNA and genes. The sample table shows about 680,000 distinct CDR3 sequences, and roughly a third are seen once. The leading ten clones occupy around 30% of the sample. Specimen: blood. The receptors shown here come from a woman in her thirties or forties with Graves' hyperthyroidism.

This clonotype turned up a few times. The V and J genes are TRBV4-3 and TRBJ2-7; TRBD2 is a possible D gene (6 bases). Trimming pared 0 bases from V and 4 bases from J, leaving 13 bases between. CDR1 is LGHNA and CDR2 is YSLEER in the germline V gene. This CDR3 has 15 amino acids. This chain's CDR3 is CASSQDRVGLYEQYF. CDR3 in DNA: TGCGCCAGCAGCCAAGATAGGGTGGGACTGTACGAGCAGTACTTC.

In this sample, this clonotype turned up many times. The chain joins TRBV19 to TRBJ2-7; TRBD1 agrees at 9 bases. This CDR3 spans 16 amino acids. The germline CDR1 and CDR2 sequences are LNHDA and SQIVND (reference sequence). With V trimmed by 5 bases and J by 6 bases, 14 bases remained unmatched. CDR3 region: CASSGGDGTGWFEQYF. The CDR3 coding sequence is TGTGCCAGTAGTGGAGGCGACGGGACAGGGTGGTTCGAGCAGTACTTC.